What follows are 15 T cell receptor beta chains derived from one specimen sequenced in a study of blood T cell repertoires in COVID-19. Clones were sequenced by immunoSEQ multiplex PCR, and TCRdb holds only the in-frame ones, with some missing. The top ten hold approximately 4.4% of the sample, which has some 74,000 clones, 65% to 85% seen once. Sample: peripheral blood. All receptors derive from a woman of 80 years or more with active or convalescent COVID-19.

The J gene is TRBJ1-3, the V gene TRBV6-5, with D tentatively TRBD1 (6 bases). Trimming removed 5 bases from V and 5 bases from J, with 13 bases in between. CDR1 and CDR2 (germline): MNHEY, SVGAGI. The CDR3 is made up of 14 amino acids. The CDR3 nucleotides read TGTGCCAGCAGTCGGGAGGGGGGGAGAAACACCATATATTTT. Its protein product is CASSREGGRNTIYF.

This clone has only one observation. V usage is TRBV7-9 and J usage is TRBJ2-3, with TRBD1 as a possible D gene (5 bases). The CDR3 runs to 15 residues. V lost 5 bases and J lost 2, with 14 bases in between. Germline V lookup: CDR1 SEHNR, CDR2 FQNEAQ (reference sequence). CDR3: CASSPGHLPTDTQYF. CDR3 DNA: TGTGCCAGCAGCCCCGGACATTTACCCACAGATACGCAGTATTTT. Complete variable domain (other parts from reference TRBV7-9 and TRBJ2-3): DTGVSQNPRHKITKRGQNVTFRCDPISEHNRLYWYRQTLGQGPEFLTYFQNEAQLEKSRLLSDRFSAERPKGSFSTLEIQRTEQGDSAMYLCASSPGHLPTDTQYFGPGTRLTVL.

J is TRBJ1-3 and V is TRBV29-1, with a tentative D call TRBD1 (5 bases). Germline V gene data show CDR1 as SQVTM and CDR2 as ANQGSEA. V lost 5 bases and J 0 bases, leaving 11 bases between the germline ends. The CDR3 contains 14 residues. The CDR3: CSVKGLNSGNTIYF. Here the CDR3 DNA reads TGCAGCGTTAAGGGACTTAACTCTGGAAACACCATATATTTT.

This chain joins TRBV27 and TRBJ1-1; D is unclear. Germline V gene lookup returns CDR1 MNHEY and CDR2 SMNVEV (reference sequence). V was pared by 2 bases and J by 7 bases, with 14 bases between. The CDR3 is 14 residues long. The CDR3 coding sequence is TGTGCCAGCAGTTTAAGTCACACGTCCGTTGAAGCTTTCTTT. Protein: CASSLSHTSVEAFF.

A word on this clone: Other DNA sequences within the sample encode an identical CDR3. This sequence joins TRBV2 and TRBJ2-2; 8 positions agree with TRBD2. Trimming took 11 bases from V and 3 from J; bases not matched to a gene: 17. Germline CDR1 SNHLY, CDR2 FYNNEI. The length of the CDR3 is 17 residues. CDR3 amino acids: CARTRAGGGVDTGELFF. In nucleotides, the CDR3 is TGTGCCCGCACCCGGGCCGGGGGGGGAGTGGACACCGGGGAGCTGTTTTTT.

This clone was recorded only once. The chain uses TRBV6-5 and TRBJ1-2; 7 bases align to TRBD1. The germline gives CDR1 MNHEY, CDR2 SVGAGI. The CDR3 sequence is 12 residues long. The trim removed 7 bases at V and 13 bases at J, leaving 12 bases unmatched. The CDR3 region has the DNA TGTGCCAGCACCTCGGGAGGGGGCGCGTCCACCTTC. Protein: CASTSGGGASTF.

The chain links TRBV5-4 to TRBJ2-7; 12 nucleotides line up with TRBD2. Germline CDR1 is SGHNT and CDR2 is YYREEE (reference sequence). J was trimmed by 3 bases and V by 4 bases; bases with no gene match: 5. This CDR3 contains 15 residues. CDR3 protein: CASSILAGGHYEQYF. The CDR3, as DNA: TGTGCCAGCAGCATCCTAGCGGGGGGGCACTACGAGCAGTACTTC.

Concerning this clone: Different DNA sequences within this sample yield the same CDR3. The rearrangement joins TRBV6-5 to TRBJ1-3, with D hard to call. Germline values: CDR1 MNHEY, CDR2 SVGAGI. This CDR3 contains 15 residues. Trimming left V 0 bases short and J 0 bases short, with 6 bases between. The DNA of the CDR3 is TGTGCCAGCAGTTACTCGGGGAGCTCTGGAAACACCATATATTTT. Translated: CASSYSGSSGNTIYF.

This clone was picked up one time. The chain recombines TRBV4-1 with TRBJ2-1; TRBD2 agrees at 12 bases. The CDR3 has 17 residues. Germline assignment: CDR1 MGHRA and CDR2 YSYEKL. Germline trimming cut 5 bases from V and 1 base from J; bases unmatched to any gene: 6. CDR3 in DNA: TGCGCCAGCAGCACCTGGACTAGCGGGAATTCCTACAATGAGCAGTTCTTC. As protein: CASSTWTSGNSYNEQFF.

The J gene is TRBJ2-3, the V gene TRBV7-6, with 7 positions matching TRBD2. The V gene's germline CDR1 is SGHVS and CDR2 FNYEAQ. The CDR3 runs 15 residues. Trimming cost V 5 bases and J 0 bases; bases outside gene matches: 5. CDR3: CASSRSGKSTDTQYF. CDR3 nucleotides: TGTGCCAGCAGCCGCAGCGGGAAAAGCACAGATACGCAGTATTTT.

The chain has TRBV18 and TRBJ1-5; D is unresolved. Germline CDR1 reads KGHSH; CDR2 reads LQKENI. This CDR3 spans 15 amino acids. V lost 3 bases to trimming and J lost 3 bases, with 12 bases between them. The CDR3 is CASSPSQRDNQPQHF. The CDR3 nucleotides are TGTGCCAGCTCACCCTCCCAACGGGACAATCAGCCCCAGCATTTT.

This chain connects TRBV10-3 to TRBJ2-3; TRBD2 aligns across 10 bases. The length of the CDR3 is 19 residues. Germline trimming cut 0 bases from V and 5 bases from J; bases unmatched to any gene: 14. CDR1 and CDR2 from the germline V gene are ENHRY and SYGVKD. As DNA, the CDR3 is TGTGCCATCAGTGAGTCCCCCGTACTAGCGGGAAGTGCGGAAGATACGCAGTATTTT. It translates to CAISESPVLAGSAEDTQYF.

The V call is TRBV6-5, the J call TRBJ2-5, with TRBD2 matching 10 bases. Germline trimming cut 7 bases from V and 5 bases from J; bases unmatched to any gene: 7. This CDR3 is 14 amino acids long. The germline V gene has CDR1 MNHEY and CDR2 SVGAGI. The CDR3 bases are TGTGCCAGCATGGGGCTAGCGGGGGTTGAGACCCAGTACTTC. This gives the protein CASMGLAGVETQYF.

The rearrangement uses TRBV4-3 and TRBJ2-6; D unclear. CDR3 length: 15 residues. Germline loops: CDR1 LGHNA, CDR2 YSLEER. V lost 0 bases, J lost 0 bases, and 3 bases lay in between. CDR3 nucleotides: TGCGCCAGCAGCCAAGATAGCTCTGGGGCCAACGTCCTGACTTTC. This encodes CASSQDSSGANVLTF.

V and J are TRBV7-2 and TRBJ2-2, with TRBD2 matching 11 bases. This CDR3 has 16 amino acids. Trimming at V came to 5 bases and at J to 2 bases, leaving 4 bases not matched to a gene. Looked up from germline, CDR1 is SGHTA and CDR2 is FQGNSA. CDR3 loop: CASSIGLAGNTGELFF. The CDR3 DNA reads as TGTGCCAGCAGCATCGGACTAGCGGGTAACACCGGGGAGCTGTTTTTT.